This T cell receptor (beta chain) emerged from a study of T cell responses to AZD1222 COVID-19 vaccine (dated by TCRdb to the early 2020s). In terms of the full investigation: TCR sequencing was performed for fewer than 250 trial participants, of whom about 200 were given two doses of AZD1222 and some 25 were given two doses of MenACWY control vaccine. Trial participants were enrolled by age into subgroups of 18-55, 56-69 and 70-plus years, and around 150, 29 and 61 TCR-sequenced participants, respectively, were included in these subgroups.

Results the study describes overall, beyond this receptor: CD4 TCRs associated with the vaccine covered the entire spike protein, and the dominant responses were in regions 160-218 and 743-854. The 56-69-year group was small, and its depth increase did not reach significance, likely because of low power. Epitopes outside the regions mutated in the B.1.351 and B.1.1.7 variants were reportedly recognized by nearly half of the unique spike-specific TCRs. Because no day 14 peak-response samples were available, repertoires were characterized only after the peak T cell response. Conclusions about previously exposed vaccinees are limited because only six or seven AZD1222 recipients were SARS-CoV-2 seropositive at baseline. Participants were mostly white British and included more females than males, and it was suggested by the authors that clonal diversity may have been underestimated. After two AZD1222 doses, both the breadth and the depth of spike-specific TCRs were significantly higher than at day 0 and than in MenACWY recipients.

A note on this clone: Its antigen has not been determined. No base-level quality is on record; no much larger clone is a single base apart.

The CDR3 regions of human TCRbeta chains were subjected to immunosequencing. Per the authors' processing: TCRs in the repertoires were matched against a reference library of SARS-CoV-2-specific TCRs that had been generated with the MIRA antigen-specificity platform. Breadth was defined as the fraction of unique TCRs that were SARS-CoV-2-associated, and depth was defined as the fraction of total T cells that were SARS-CoV-2-associated. Using the MIRA data, each spike-specific TCR was assigned both to the spike region to which the TCR was reactive and to a CD4 or CD8 class. Log10-transformed breadth and depth values were compared by one-way ANOVA with Sidak's multiple comparisons tests. TCRdb holds this immuneACCESS table with in-frame rearrangements only. Some clones are missing; in checked studies, unresolved V genes explain under half, and the rest has no known cause. V and J calls and clone size follow that table, whereas D and trimming were derived from the DNA. The sample has about 130,000 clones on record, around 90% of them singletons. The ten top clones hold approximately 6% of the sample.

The CDR3 covers 15 residues, taking in both the cysteine and the phenylalanine. The read is trimmed to its CDR3 DNA, 45 bases read in frame from base 1. V is cut by 6 bases and J by 11 bases, and the space between the germline ends is 20 bases. CDR1 is given as MNHEY and CDR2 as SVGAGI, both from the germline V gene. Taken with the paper, the label for time point translates to: about 28 days (+/-7) after the second vaccine dose. AZD1222 recipients with second doses at about 4 weeks or about 12 weeks were pooled, because spike-specific TCR depth and breadth did not differ between schedules. The vaccinee samples were drawn from two UK trials, COV001 and COV002, one of which was a single-blind randomized controlled phase 2/3 trial testing AZD1222 (ChAdOx1 nCoV-19) in healthy adults. Trial participant PBMC samples were collected at day 0 and day 28 after the second dose for TCRbeta chain sequencing.

The input for sequencing was peripheral blood, taken 28 days after the second AZD1222 dose. The V and J genes are TRBV6-5 and TRBJ1-6; a weak D assignment points to TRBD1 (6 bases agree). The receptor was isolated from an adult who received the AZD1222 COVID-19 vaccine. The DNA is as follows: TGTGCCAGCAGCCTCCGGACAGTGGCCTGGGCACCCCTCCACTTT. This codes for CASSLRTVAWAPLHF.